This section outlines one TCR beta chain sequence together with its context. What it binds is unknown. The sample is drawn from a study of breast tumors, draining lymph nodes, adjacent tissues. Study outcomes and limitations: The data were judged consistent with most tumor T cells coming from lymph node and expanding in tumor. Tumor TCR diversity was below lymph nodes but above nontumor tissue. Luminal-like breast cancer showed significantly greater tumor-nontumor repertoire similarity than basal-like breast cancer did.

Germline CDR1 reads SGHTA; CDR2 reads FQGNSA. The CDR3 runs to 17 residues. V was shortened by 2 bases and J by 2 bases, with 17 bases between the two germline ends. The lymph nodes were axillary draining lymph nodes from breast cancer patients. MiXCR, run by TCRdb on the multiplex PCR reads, gives a single entry per CDR3 protein. This table holds fewer than 250,000 distinct CDR3 sequences, roughly 32% found once. The material sequenced was axillary lymph node tissue. The J gene is TRBJ2-3, the V gene TRBV7-2, with TRBD2 as a possible D gene (6 bases). This TCR was sampled from a female donor with breast cancer. Some clones in this sample may be carry-over from other donors' samples. Here the CDR3 DNA reads TGTGCCAGCAGCTTATCGAGATTAGCGGACCACACAGATACGCAGTATTTT. Residues: CASSLSRLADHTDTQYF.